This TCR beta chain originates from a study of blood T cell repertoires in COVID-19. Generated by immunoSEQ multiplex PCR, the TCRdb table keeps only in-frame clones and is missing some. The table has some 290,000 clones, roughly 83% seen once. The length of the CDR3 is 15 residues. CDR1 is DFQATT, CDR2 SNEGSKA, per germline (reference sequence). V dropped 3 bases and J dropped 5; count of bases not matched to a gene: 12. The TCR originated in a man in his sixties who had recovered from COVID-19. Sequencing was done on a sample of peripheral blood. The gene calls are TRBV20-1 and TRBJ2-5; 7 bases are a match to TRBD1. Here the CDR3 DNA reads TGCAGTGCTAGTTATCCGGGACAGACGGCGGAGACCCAGTACTTC. Translated, it gives CSASYPGQTAETQYF.